This note documents a single T cell receptor beta chain sequence. As yet, its antigen is unknown. The sample belongs to a study of shared clonotypes between healthy human individuals. Study information: Researchers assigned three CD4 naive, three CD4 memory, two CD8 naive and one CD8 memory plate to each donor.

The CDR3 loop spans 16 amino acids. Trimming removed 3 bases at V and 0 bases at J, with 13 bases between. The material for each subset, its genomic DNA, was split evenly across several immunoSEQ plates. The repertoire was sequenced with immunoSEQ multiplex PCR; TCRdb's copy has only in-frame clones and lacks some. The sample contains around 700,000 clones, 73% of which appear only once. The authors divided CD4+ cells into CD45RA+ naive and CD45RA-negative memory subsets. Overall study results and limits: A few donors had 5% to 6% of their naive CD4 clonotypes in common.

This chain uses TRBV23-1 with TRBJ2-3; D might be TRBD2 (5 bases). TRBV23-1 is placed among ORFs of uncertain function. The sequence came from a woman between 25 and 40 years old in good health. The specimen sequenced was memory CD4+ T cells sorted from blood. The subset is: CD45RA-negative fraction. The CDR3 is CASSQADLASTDTQYF. The CDR3 DNA sequence: TGCGCCAGCAGTCAGGCCGATCTAGCCAGCACAGATACGCAGTATTTT.